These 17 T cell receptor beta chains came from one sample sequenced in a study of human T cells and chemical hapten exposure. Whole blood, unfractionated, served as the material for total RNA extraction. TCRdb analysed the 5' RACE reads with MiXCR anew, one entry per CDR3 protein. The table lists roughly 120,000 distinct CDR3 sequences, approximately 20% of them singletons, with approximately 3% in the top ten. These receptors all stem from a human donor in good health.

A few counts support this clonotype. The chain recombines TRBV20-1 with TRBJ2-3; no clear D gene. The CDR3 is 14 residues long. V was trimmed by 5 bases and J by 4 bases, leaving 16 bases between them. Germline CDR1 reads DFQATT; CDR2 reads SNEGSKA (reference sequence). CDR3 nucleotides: TGCAGTGCTCCCCTCCCCGGAAGGCCAGATACGCAGTATTTT. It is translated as CSAPLPGRPDTQYF.

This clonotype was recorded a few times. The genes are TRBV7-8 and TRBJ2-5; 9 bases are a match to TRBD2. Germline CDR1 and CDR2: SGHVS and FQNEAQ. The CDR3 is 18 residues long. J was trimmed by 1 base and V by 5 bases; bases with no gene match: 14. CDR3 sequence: CASSPREIAGALQETQYF. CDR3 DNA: TGTGCCAGCAGCCCACGGGAAATAGCGGGAGCCCTCCAAGAGACCCAGTACTTC. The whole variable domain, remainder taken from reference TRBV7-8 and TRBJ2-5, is GAGVSQSPRYKVAKRGQDVALRCDPISGHVSLFWYQQALGQGPEFLTYFQNEAQLDKSGLPSDRFFAERPEGSVSTLKIQRTQQEDSAVYLCASSPREIAGALQETQYFGPGTRLLVL.

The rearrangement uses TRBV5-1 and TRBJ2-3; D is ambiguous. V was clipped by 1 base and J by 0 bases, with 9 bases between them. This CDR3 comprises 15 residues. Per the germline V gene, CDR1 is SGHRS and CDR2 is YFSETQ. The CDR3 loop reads CASSLTAASTDTQYF. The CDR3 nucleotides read TGCGCCAGCAGCTTGACGGCGGCTAGCACAGATACGCAGTATTTT.

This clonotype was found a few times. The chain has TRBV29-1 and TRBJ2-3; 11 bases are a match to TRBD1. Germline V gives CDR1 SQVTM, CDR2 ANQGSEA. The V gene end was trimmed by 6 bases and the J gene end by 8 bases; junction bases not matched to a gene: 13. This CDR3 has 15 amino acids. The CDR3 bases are TGCAGCGTCGCTACCGGGACAGGGGGTTACGGTACGCAGTATTTT. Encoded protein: CSVATGTGGYGTQYF.

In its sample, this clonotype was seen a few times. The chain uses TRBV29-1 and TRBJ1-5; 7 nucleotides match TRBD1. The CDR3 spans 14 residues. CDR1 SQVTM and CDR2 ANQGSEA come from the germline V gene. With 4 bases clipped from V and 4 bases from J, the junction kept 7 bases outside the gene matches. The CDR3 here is CSVADPTGNQPQHF. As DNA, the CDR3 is TGCAGCGTTGCCGACCCGACAGGGAATCAGCCCCAGCATTTT.

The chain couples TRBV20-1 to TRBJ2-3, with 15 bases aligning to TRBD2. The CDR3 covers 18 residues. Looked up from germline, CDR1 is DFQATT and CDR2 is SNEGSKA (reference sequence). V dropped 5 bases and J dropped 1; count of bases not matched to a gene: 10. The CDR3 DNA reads TGCAGTGCTGTCCCGGGACTAGCGGGAGGTCCCTGCACAGATACGCAGTATTTT. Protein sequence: CSAVPGLAGGPCTDTQYF.

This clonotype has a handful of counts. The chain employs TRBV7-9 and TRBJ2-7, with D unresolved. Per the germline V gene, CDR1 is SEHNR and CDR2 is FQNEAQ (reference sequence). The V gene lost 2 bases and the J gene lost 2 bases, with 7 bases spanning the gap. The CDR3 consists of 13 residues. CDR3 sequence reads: CASSLYLTYEQYF. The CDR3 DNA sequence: TGTGCCAGCAGCTTATACCTTACCTACGAGCAGTACTTC.

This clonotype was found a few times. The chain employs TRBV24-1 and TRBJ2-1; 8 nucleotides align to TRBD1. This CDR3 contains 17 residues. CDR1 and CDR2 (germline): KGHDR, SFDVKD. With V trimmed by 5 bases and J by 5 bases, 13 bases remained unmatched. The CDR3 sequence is CATSAQTGTGADNEQFF. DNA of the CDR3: TGTGCCACCAGTGCACAAACTGGGACAGGCGCCGACAATGAGCAGTTCTTC.

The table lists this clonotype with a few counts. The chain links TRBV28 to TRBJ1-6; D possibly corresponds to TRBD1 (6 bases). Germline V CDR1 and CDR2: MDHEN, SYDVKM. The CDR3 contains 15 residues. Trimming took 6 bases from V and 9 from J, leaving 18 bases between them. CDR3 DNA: TGTGCCAGCAGACCGGGACGGAGAGGGGGTTCACCCCTCCACTTT. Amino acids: CASRPGRRGGSPLHF. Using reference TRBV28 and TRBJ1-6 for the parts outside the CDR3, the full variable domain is DVKVTQSSRYLVKRTGEKVFLECVQDMDHENMFWYRQDPGLGLRLIYFSYDVKMKEKGDIPEGYSVSREKKERFSLILESASTNQTSMYLCASRPGRRGGSPLHFGNGTRLTVT.

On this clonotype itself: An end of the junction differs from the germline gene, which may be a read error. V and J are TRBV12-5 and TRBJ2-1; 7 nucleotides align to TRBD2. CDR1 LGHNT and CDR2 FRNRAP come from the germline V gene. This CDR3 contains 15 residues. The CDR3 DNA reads TGTGCTGGTGGTCCCGATGGGGGGGGGTCCCGCGGGGAGTTCTTC. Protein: CAGGPDGGGSRGEFF.

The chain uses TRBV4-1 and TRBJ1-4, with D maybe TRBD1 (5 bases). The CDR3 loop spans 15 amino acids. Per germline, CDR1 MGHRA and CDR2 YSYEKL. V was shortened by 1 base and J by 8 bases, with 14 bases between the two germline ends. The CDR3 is CASSQAGTSKEKLFF. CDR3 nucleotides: TGCGCCAGCAGCCAAGCAGGGACGAGCAAAGAAAAACTGTTTTTT.

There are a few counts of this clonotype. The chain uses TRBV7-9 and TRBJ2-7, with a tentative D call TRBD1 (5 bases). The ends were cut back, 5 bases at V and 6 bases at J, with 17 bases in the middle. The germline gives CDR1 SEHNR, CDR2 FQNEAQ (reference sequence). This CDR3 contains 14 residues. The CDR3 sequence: CASSPGAGRAEQYF. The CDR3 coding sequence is TGTGCCAGCAGCCCTGGGGCAGGTAGGGCCGAGCAGTACTTC.

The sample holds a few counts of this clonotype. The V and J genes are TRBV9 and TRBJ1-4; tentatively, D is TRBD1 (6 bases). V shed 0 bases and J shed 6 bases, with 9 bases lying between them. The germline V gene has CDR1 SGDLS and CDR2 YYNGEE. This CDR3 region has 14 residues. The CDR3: CASSVGTADEKLFF. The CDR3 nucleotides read TGTGCCAGCAGCGTAGGGACAGCGGATGAAAAACTGTTTTTT.

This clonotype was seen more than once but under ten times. DNA for the CDR3: TGTGCCAGCAGCCCCGGGGACGCAAGCTACGAGCAGTACTTC. Protein product: CASSPGDASYEQYF. This chain uses TRBV9 with TRBJ2-7; D may correspond to TRBD1 or TRBD2 (5 bases each). V was clipped by 4 bases and J by 3 bases, with 14 bases between them. CDR1 is SGDLS and CDR2 is YYNGEE in the germline V gene. This CDR3 is 14 amino acids long.

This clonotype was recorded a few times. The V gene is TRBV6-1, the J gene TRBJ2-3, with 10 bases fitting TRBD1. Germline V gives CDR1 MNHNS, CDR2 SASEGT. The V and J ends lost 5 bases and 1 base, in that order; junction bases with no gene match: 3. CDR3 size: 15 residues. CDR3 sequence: CASSWGTGGTDTQYF. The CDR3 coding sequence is TGTGCCAGCAGTTGGGGGACAGGGGGCACAGATACGCAGTATTTT.

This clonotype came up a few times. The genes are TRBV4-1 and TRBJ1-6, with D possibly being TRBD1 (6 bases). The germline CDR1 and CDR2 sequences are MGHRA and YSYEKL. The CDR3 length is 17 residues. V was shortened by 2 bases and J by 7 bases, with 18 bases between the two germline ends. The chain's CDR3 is CASSQWDMLPSNSPLHF. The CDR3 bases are TGCGCCAGCAGCCAATGGGACATGCTCCCGTCCAATTCACCCCTCCACTTT.

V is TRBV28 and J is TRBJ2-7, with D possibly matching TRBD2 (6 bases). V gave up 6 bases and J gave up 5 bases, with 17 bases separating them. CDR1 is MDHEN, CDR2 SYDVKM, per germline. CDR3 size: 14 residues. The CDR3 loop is CASRFPGGGDEQYF. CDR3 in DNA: TGTGCCAGCAGGTTCCCCGGGGGAGGCGACGAGCAGTACTTC. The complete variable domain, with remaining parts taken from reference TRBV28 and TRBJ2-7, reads DVKVTQSSRYLVKRTGEKVFLECVQDMDHENMFWYRQDPGLGLRLIYFSYDVKMKEKGDIPEGYSVSREKKERFSLILESASTNQTSMYLCASRFPGGGDEQYFGPGTRLTVT.